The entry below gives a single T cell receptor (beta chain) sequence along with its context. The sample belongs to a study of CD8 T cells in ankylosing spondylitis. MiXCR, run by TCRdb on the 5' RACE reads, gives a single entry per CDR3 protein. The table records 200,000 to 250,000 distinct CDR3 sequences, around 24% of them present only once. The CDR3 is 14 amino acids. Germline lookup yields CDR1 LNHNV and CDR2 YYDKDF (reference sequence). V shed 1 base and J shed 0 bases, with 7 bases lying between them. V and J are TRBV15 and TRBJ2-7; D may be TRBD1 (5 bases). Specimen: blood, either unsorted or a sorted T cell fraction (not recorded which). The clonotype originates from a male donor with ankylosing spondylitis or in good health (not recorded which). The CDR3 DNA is TGTGCCACCAGCAGAGGGACATTCTCCTACGAGCAGTACTTC. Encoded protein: CATSRGTFSYEQYF.